The 2 T cell receptor beta chains given below trace back to one sample, sequenced in a study of OX40 agonist ivuxolimab in advanced cancers. The method was the immunoSEQ multiplex PCR assay. The immuneACCESS repertoire file appears here via TCRdb, limited to in-frame rearrangements. These files lack a portion of the clones; in checked studies, under half of the deficit traces to unresolved V genes, and the cause of the others is not known. This sample gives 70,000 to 100,000 clones in total; roughly 90% of them show up just once. Around 0.4% of the sample is held by the ten biggest clonotypes. The specimen comprised CD4+ or CD8+ T cells sorted from blood, sampled in a trial of the OX40 agonist ivuxolimab. These receptors all stem from an adult with an advanced solid tumor such as melanoma, head and neck, liver or kidney cancer.

The rearrangement links TRBV18 to TRBJ1-1; TRBD1 aligns across 7 bases. V was clipped by 3 bases and J by 5 bases; unmatched bases: 18. The CDR3 sequence is 18 residues long. In germline, CDR1 is KGHSH, CDR2 LQKENI. CDR3 in amino acids: CASSPTGNAGRSTTEAFF. The CDR3 coding sequence is TGTGCCAGCTCACCGACAGGGAATGCGGGGAGGTCAACTACTGAAGCTTTCTTT.

The chain joins TRBV7-2 to TRBJ2-7, with TRBD2 as a possible D gene (6 bases). Germline CDR1 and CDR2: SGHTA and FQGNSA. The CDR3 contains 14 residues. V gave up 4 bases and J gave up 2 bases, with 12 bases separating them. The CDR3, as DNA: TGTGCCAGCAGCTATACGCCGGGAGCCTACGAGCAGTACTTC. It translates to CASSYTPGAYEQYF.